A selection of T cell receptor beta chains follows, all from one sample in a study of identical twins. TCRdb redid the calling of the 5' RACE reads with MiXCR, one entry per CDR3 protein. The table shows 250,000 to 300,000 distinct CDR3 sequences, with 6.5% to 9.5% occurring only once. The sample was also linked to a second study, of yellow fever vaccine responses in identical twins.

The sample taken for sequencing was CD8+ T cells sorted from blood. The origin of the receptors is a woman younger than 35 in good health. Each CDR3 is given with its conserved first and last residue. Fields, in order: CDR3 length, V gene, J gene, D gene, clone size, CDR3 protein, CDR3 DNA. A D gene is named only where the DNA matches it firmly. Only some rows state a clone size, as once, few, many or a class for expanded clones.

CDR3 length: 15; V gene: TRBV5-6; J gene: TRBJ1-1; D gene: -; clone size: -; CDR3 protein: CASSAMAGMNTEAFF; CDR3 DNA: TGTGCCAGCAGCGCGATGGCAGGGATGAACACTGAAGCTTTCTTT
CDR3 length: 17; V gene: TRBV20-1; J gene: TRBJ2-2; D gene: -; clone size: few; CDR3 protein: CSARETGGRGDTGELFF; CDR3 DNA: TGCAGTGCTAGAGAAACGGGGGGCAGGGGAGACACCGGGGAGCTGTTTTTT
CDR3 length: 16; V gene: TRBV6-1; J gene: TRBJ2-2; D gene: TRBD1; clone size: many; CDR3 protein: CASYGQGALNTGELFF; CDR3 DNA: TGTGCCAGCTACGGACAGGGGGCTTTGAACACCGGGGAGCTGTTTTTT
CDR3 length: 13; V gene: TRBV27; J gene: TRBJ1-1; D gene: TRBD1; clone size: few; CDR3 protein: CASYRTGAYEAFF; CDR3 DNA: TGTGCCAGCTATCGGACAGGGGCATATGAAGCTTTCTTT
CDR3 length: 15; V gene: TRBV4-1; J gene: TRBJ2-7; D gene: TRBD2; clone size: -; CDR3 protein: CASSQDSGRLYEQYF; CDR3 DNA: TGCGCCAGCAGCCAAGATAGCGGGAGGCTCTACGAGCAGTACTTC
CDR3 length: 16; V gene: TRBV19; J gene: TRBJ2-7; D gene: TRBD1; clone size: -; CDR3 protein: CASSLQGQGLLNEQYF; CDR3 DNA: TGTGCCAGTAGTCTTCAGGGACAGGGGCTCCTCAACGAGCAGTACTTC
CDR3 length: 18; V gene: TRBV4-1; J gene: TRBJ2-7; D gene: -; clone size: -; CDR3 protein: CASSQEIKGGQGSYEQYF; CDR3 DNA: TGCGCCAGCAGCCAAGAAATAAAAGGCGGGCAGGGCTCCTACGAGCAGTACTTC
CDR3 length: 17; V gene: TRBV12-3/TRBV12-4; J gene: TRBJ2-1; D gene: TRBD2; clone size: few; CDR3 protein: CASSYGLAGGTYNEQFF; CDR3 DNA: TGTGCCAGCAGCTACGGACTAGCGGGGGGCACCTACAATGAGCAGTTCTTC
CDR3 length: 15; V gene: TRBV7-9; J gene: TRBJ2-7; D gene: TRBD1; clone size: -; CDR3 protein: CASSSPGTGKAEQYF; CDR3 DNA: TGTGCCAGCAGCTCCCCCGGGACAGGGAAGGCCGAGCAGTACTTC
CDR3 length: 13; V gene: TRBV29-1; J gene: TRBJ2-3; D gene: -; clone size: -; CDR3 protein: CSVDYSNTDTQYF; CDR3 DNA: TGCAGCGTTGACTACAGCAACACAGATACGCAGTATTTT
CDR3 length: 12; V gene: TRBV12-3/TRBV12-4; J gene: TRBJ2-3; D gene: -; clone size: -; CDR3 protein: CASGLQTDTQYF; CDR3 DNA: TGTGCCAGCGGCCTTCAAACAGATACGCAGTATTTT
CDR3 length: 16; V gene: TRBV10-3; J gene: TRBJ2-7; D gene: -; clone size: few; CDR3 protein: CAISESGSLGSYEQYF; CDR3 DNA: TGTGCCATCAGTGAGTCAGGTTCATTGGGATCCTACGAGCAGTACTTC
CDR3 length: 14; V gene: TRBV28; J gene: TRBJ2-3; D gene: -; clone size: few; CDR3 protein: CASSLRIRTDTQYF; CDR3 DNA: TGTGCCAGCAGTTTAAGGATCCGCACAGATACGCAGTATTTT
CDR3 length: 16; V gene: TRBV13; J gene: TRBJ2-5; D gene: -; clone size: -; CDR3 protein: CASSSHGRSSRETQYF; CDR3 DNA: TGTGCCAGCAGCAGCCATGGCAGGTCCTCTAGAGAGACCCAGTACTTC
CDR3 length: 15; V gene: TRBV27; J gene: TRBJ1-5; D gene: -; clone size: many; CDR3 protein: CASSLSLGSGQPQHF; CDR3 DNA: TGTGCCAGCAGTTTATCTCTGGGGTCGGGTCAGCCCCAGCATTTT
CDR3 length: 17; V gene: TRBV27; J gene: TRBJ2-4; D gene: TRBD1; clone size: -; CDR3 protein: CASSTAADRGKKNIQYF; CDR3 DNA: TGTGCCAGCAGTACAGCGGCGGACAGGGGAAAAAAAAACATTCAGTACTTC
CDR3 length: 12; V gene: TRBV11-2; J gene: TRBJ1-2; D gene: -; clone size: -; CDR3 protein: CASSKKGGGYTF; CDR3 DNA: TGTGCCAGCAGTAAAAAGGGGGGGGGCTACACCTTC
CDR3 length: 16; V gene: TRBV12-3/TRBV12-4; J gene: TRBJ2-1; D gene: TRBD2; clone size: few; CDR3 protein: CASSPDSGNSYNEQFF; CDR3 DNA: TGTGCCAGCAGTCCGGATAGCGGGAACTCCTACAATGAGCAGTTCTTC
CDR3 length: 14; V gene: TRBV6-1; J gene: TRBJ2-1; D gene: TRBD2; clone size: many; CDR3 protein: CASRSTSGKNEQFF; CDR3 DNA: TGTGCCAGCAGGTCGACTAGCGGAAAGAATGAGCAGTTCTTC
CDR3 length: 15; V gene: TRBV4-3; J gene: TRBJ2-7; D gene: -; clone size: many; CDR3 protein: CASSGGESQAYEQYF; CDR3 DNA: TGCGCCAGCAGCGGGGGTGAGAGCCAAGCCTACGAGCAGTACTTC
CDR3 length: 13; V gene: TRBV5-6; J gene: TRBJ2-7; D gene: -; clone size: -; CDR3 protein: CAMSSGPFCEQYF; CDR3 DNA: TGTGCCATGAGCTCGGGACCCTTCTGCGAGCAGTACTTC
CDR3 length: 17; V gene: TRBV10-3; J gene: TRBJ2-5; D gene: -; clone size: few; CDR3 protein: CAISEGTVVGVGETQYF; CDR3 DNA: TGTGCCATCAGTGAAGGGACCGTGGTTGGGGTTGGAGAGACCCAGTACTTC
CDR3 length: 13; V gene: TRBV3-1; J gene: TRBJ1-1; D gene: -; clone size: -; CDR3 protein: CASSQPGITEAFF; CDR3 DNA: TGTGCCAGCAGCCAACCCGGAATCACTGAAGCTTTCTTT
CDR3 length: 12; V gene: TRBV6-2/TRBV6-3; J gene: TRBJ2-7; D gene: -; clone size: few; CDR3 protein: CASSYSVDEQYF; CDR3 DNA: TGTGCCAGCAGTTATAGTGTAGACGAGCAGTACTTC
CDR3 length: 13; V gene: TRBV4-1; J gene: TRBJ2-7; D gene: -; clone size: many; CDR3 protein: CASSGLVSYEQYF; CDR3 DNA: TGCGCCAGCAGCGGTTTAGTGTCCTACGAGCAGTACTTC
CDR3 length: 14; V gene: TRBV27; J gene: TRBJ2-7; D gene: -; clone size: few; CDR3 protein: CASSYSSLGYEQYF; CDR3 DNA: TGTGCCAGCAGTTACTCTAGCCTAGGCTACGAGCAGTACTTC
CDR3 length: 17; V gene: TRBV7-2; J gene: TRBJ2-5; D gene: TRBD1; clone size: many; CDR3 protein: CASSRDRVGGEQETQYF; CDR3 DNA: TGTGCCAGCAGCCGGGACAGGGTTGGGGGGGAACAAGAGACCCAGTACTTC
CDR3 length: 13; V gene: TRBV6-6; J gene: TRBJ1-2; D gene: -; clone size: many; CDR3 protein: CASILHLNYGYTF; CDR3 DNA: TGTGCCAGCATCCTACACCTTAACTATGGCTACACCTTC
CDR3 length: 16; V gene: TRBV4-1; J gene: TRBJ2-2; D gene: TRBD2; clone size: many; CDR3 protein: CASSYPPSGNTGELFF; CDR3 DNA: TGCGCCAGCAGCTACCCTCCTAGCGGGAACACCGGGGAGCTGTTTTTT
CDR3 length: 16; V gene: TRBV27; J gene: TRBJ2-1; D gene: TRBD2; clone size: few; CDR3 protein: CASSQPGLAGYNEQFF; CDR3 DNA: TGTGCCAGCAGTCAACCGGGACTAGCGGGGTATAATGAGCAGTTCTTC